Detailed here is one TCR beta chain. The source of the sample is a study of blood T cell repertoires in COVID-19. About the research overall: From the United States, Italy and Spain came samples of acute and convalescent COVID-19. PBMCs, B-cell-depleted T cells, or T cells provided the cDNA or gDNA that made up the material.

Authors' analysis steps: By means of reference gene primer amplification, nucleated cell counts were estimated. Profiling relied on immunoSEQ multiplex PCR, and the TCRdb table lists in-frame clones only, not all of them. V, J and clone size were drawn from that table, and D and trimming were deduced from the DNA. The sample yields fewer than 90,000 clones, roughly 78% seen once. Germline CDR1 is SGHNT and CDR2 is YYREEE (reference sequence). The CDR3 covers 16 residues. V lost 0 bases and J lost 1, with 12 bases in between. Sequenced sample: peripheral blood. The origin of this receptor is a woman over 75 with acute or convalescent COVID-19. The J gene is TRBJ2-3, the V gene TRBV5-4; D might be TRBD1 (5 bases). CDR3: CASSLAKGAGTDTQYF. CDR3 in DNA: TGTGCCAGCAGCTTGGCCAAAGGGGCTGGCACAGATACGCAGTATTTT. Using reference TRBV5-4 and TRBJ2-3 for the parts outside the CDR3, the full variable domain is ETGVTQSPTHLIKTRGQQVTLRCSSQSGHNTVSWYQQALGQGPQFIFQYYREEENGRGNFPPRFSGLQFPNYSSELNVNALELDDSALYLCASSLAKGAGTDTQYFGPGTRLTVL.